These T cell receptor beta chains were read from a single sample in a study of T cell responses to AZD1222 COVID-19 vaccine. Assay: immunoSEQ multiplex PCR; the TCRdb copy retains only in-frame clones and omits some. Here the sample spans around 150,000 clones, 92% being singletons. Sequenced material: peripheral blood, taken 28 days after the second AZD1222 dose. These receptors were taken from an adult who received the AZD1222 COVID-19 vaccine. CDR3s include the opening cysteine and the closing phenylalanine or tryptophan. D genes are given only for firm matches. Size values are once, few and many counts, or a class for expanded clones, and some rows have none.

>TRBJ2-3|NA|TRBV9|15|NA
CASSEGLRSTDTQYF
TGTGCCAGCAGCGAGGGACTGCGCAGCACAGATACGCAGTATTTT
>TRBJ1-1|NA|TRBV7-9|15|TRBD1
CASSRDRGLNTEAFF
TGTGCCAGCAGCCGGGACAGGGGTTTGAACACTGAAGCTTTCTTT
>TRBJ2-7|NA|TRBV21-1|17|NA
CASSRPTSGQGIYEQYF
TGTGCCAGCAGCCGCCCCACTTCGGGACAGGGGATCTACGAGCAGTACTTC
>TRBJ2-3|NA|TRBV5-4|14|NA
CASSLGRSTDTQYF
TGTGCCAGCAGCTTGGGGAGAAGCACAGATACGCAGTATTTT
>TRBJ1-2|NA|TRBV10-3|17|TRBD1
CAISGVLTGGANYGYTF
TGTGCCATCAGTGGGGTTCTGACAGGGGGAGCTAACTATGGCTACACCTTC
>TRBJ1-2|NA|TRBV7-9|13|NA
CASRSTGYGGYTF
TGTGCCAGCAGGTCCACAGGGTACGGCGGCTACACCTTC
>TRBJ1-5|NA|TRBV25-1|13|NA
CASSHTSNQPQHF
TGTGCCAGCAGCCACACCAGCAATCAGCCCCAGCATTTT
>TRBJ1-2|NA|TRBV3-1/TRBV3-2|15|NA
CASSQDSRLTEGYTF
TGTGCCAGCAGCCAAGATTCACGGCTGACGGAAGGCTACACCTTC
>TRBJ2-7|NA|TRBV7-9|11|NA
CASSSNYEQYF
TGTGCCAGCAGTTCGAATTACGAGCAGTACTTC
>TRBJ1-1|NA|TRBV27|13|NA
CASSPHGGTEAFF
TGTGCCAGCAGTCCTCACGGGGGGACTGAAGCTTTCTTT
>TRBJ1-1|once|TRBV6-5|14|NA
CASRKEQAPTTAFF
TGTGCCAGCAGGAAGGAACAGGCTCCTACGACAGCTTTCTTT
>TRBJ2-7|NA|TRBV6-5|11|NA
CASSVNPEQYF
TGTGCCAGCAGCGTGAACCCCGAGCAGTACTTC
>TRBJ2-3|NA|TRBV3-1/TRBV3-2|12|NA
CASSLIGDTQYF
TGTGCCAGCAGCCTGATTGGGGATACGCAGTATTTT
>TRBJ2-1|once|TRBV23-1|18|TRBD2
CASSQSMQGLAGHNEQFF
TGCGCCAGCAGTCAATCAATGCAGGGACTAGCGGGACACAATGAGCAGTTCTTC
>TRBJ1-3|NA|TRBV7-2|15|NA
CASSLTGDSGNTIYF
TGTGCCAGCAGCTTGACAGGAGACTCTGGAAACACCATATATTTT
>TRBJ2-5|NA|TRBV18|12|NA
CASSPYVGTQYF
TGTGCCAGCTCACCCTACGTGGGGACCCAGTACTTC
>TRBJ1-1|NA|TRBV7-9|14|NA
CASSPNQGSTEAFF
TGTGCCAGCAGCCCCAACCAGGGGAGCACTGAAGCTTTCTTT
>TRBJ1-2|NA|TRBV19|16|TRBD1
CASTLGTGSGLYGYTF
TGTGCCAGTACCCTCGGGACAGGGTCGGGACTCTATGGCTACACCTTC
>TRBJ2-3|NA|TRBV5-1|16|NA
CASRWSQGQGTDTQYF
TGCGCCAGCAGGTGGTCGCAGGGGCAAGGCACAGATACGCAGTATTTT
>TRBJ1-2|NA|TRBV27|11|NA
CASSSGVGYTF
TGTGCCAGCAGTTCGGGGGTTGGCTACACCTTC
>TRBJ1-3|NA|TRBV9|16|NA
CASSVYRDLIGNTIYF
TGTGCCAGCAGCGTATACCGGGACTTGATAGGAAACACCATATATTTT
>TRBJ1-5|NA|TRBV4-1|16|TRBD1
CASSLRDSFPNQPQHF
TGCGCCAGCAGCCTCAGGGACAGTTTTCCGAATCAGCCCCAGCATTTT
>TRBJ1-2|few|TRBV7-9|13|NA
CASSLGTYYGYTF
TGTGCCAGCAGCTTAGGCACCTACTATGGCTACACCTTC
>TRBJ1-1|NA|TRBV27|15|NA
CASSLSTSPNTEAFF
TGTGCCAGCAGTTTATCTACGAGCCCGAACACTGAAGCTTTCTTT
>TRBJ2-7|NA|TRBV6-5|15|NA
CASSLHGQNSYEQYF
TGTGCCAGCAGCCTACACGGACAGAACTCCTACGAGCAGTACTTC
>TRBJ1-1|NA|TRBV12-3/TRBV12-4|13|NA
CASSKGWNTEAFF
TGTGCCAGCTCAAAAGGTTGGAACACTGAAGCTTTCTTT
>TRBJ2-1|once|TRBV7-9|13|NA
CAITYRDYNEQFF
TGTGCCATCACGTACAGGGACTACAATGAGCAGTTCTTC
>TRBJ2-5|NA|TRBV6-5|13|NA
CAAKQGAQETQYF
TGTGCCGCCAAACAGGGTGCCCAAGAGACCCAGTACTTC
>TRBJ1-5|once|TRBV9|14|TRBD1
CASSVEGGSQPQHF
TGTGCCAGCAGCGTAGAAGGGGGCAGTCAGCCCCAGCATTTT
>TRBJ2-1|NA|TRBV6-4|13|TRBD2
CASSGGSYNEQFF
TGTGCCAGCAGCGGGGGGTCCTACAATGAGCAGTTCTTC
>TRBJ2-3|NA|TRBV9|15|TRBD2
CASSVLGGATDTQYF
TGTGCCAGCAGCGTACTCGGGGGGGCGACAGATACGCAGTATTTT
>TRBJ1-1|once|TRBV5-1|16|TRBD1
CASSILGQGKSTEAFF
TGCGCCAGCAGCATACTAGGACAGGGAAAGAGCACTGAAGCTTTCTTT
>TRBJ2-7|NA|TRBV13|16|NA
CASSFNSQGATYEQYF
TGTGCCAGCAGCTTTAATTCACAGGGCGCGACCTACGAGCAGTACTTC
>TRBJ1-3|NA|TRBV27|16|NA
CASSLNGLSSGNTIYF
TGTGCCAGCAGTTTGAACGGATTAAGCTCTGGAAACACCATATATTTT
>TRBJ1-4|NA|TRBV5-1|14|TRBD1
CASSLVGGGEKLFF
TGCGCCAGCAGCTTGGTAGGGGGCGGTGAAAAACTGTTTTTT
>TRBJ1-4|NA|TRBV30|15|TRBD1
CAWSGGTGSNEKLFF
TGTGCCTGGAGCGGGGGGACAGGGTCTAATGAAAAACTGTTTTTT
>TRBJ2-7|NA|TRBV27|14|TRBD2
CASRGGRLGYEQYF
TGTGCCAGCAGGGGAGGGAGGTTGGGGTACGAGCAGTACTTC
>TRBJ1-5|NA|TRBV5-1|13|NA
CASSADLNQPQHF
TGCGCCAGCAGCGCGGACCTAAATCAGCCCCAGCATTTT
>TRBJ2-3|NA|TRBV6-5|15|NA
CASSYRGSFMDTQYF
TGTGCCAGCAGTTACAGGGGGTCGTTCATGGATACGCAGTATTTT
>TRBJ1-1|NA|TRBV3-1/TRBV3-2|16|TRBD1
CASSQERQGAYTEAFF
TGTGCCAGCAGCCAAGAAAGGCAGGGGGCCTACACTGAAGCTTTCTTT
>TRBJ2-5|NA|TRBV18|13|NA
CASSPGREETQYF
TGTGCCAGCTCACCGGGACGGGAAGAGACCCAGTACTTC
>TRBJ2-1|NA|TRBV7-3|16|TRBD2
CASSLGGLAGINEQFF
TGTGCCAGCAGCTTAGGGGGACTAGCGGGGATCAATGAGCAGTTCTTC
>TRBJ2-7|NA|TRBV27|13|NA
CASSSADHPKSHF
TGTGCCAGCAGTTCCGCCGATCACCCCAAATCGCACTTC
>TRBJ2-7|NA|TRBV5-4|15|TRBD2
CASSREPSGYYEQYF
TGTGCCAGCAGCCGTGAGCCTAGCGGCTATTACGAGCAGTACTTC
>TRBJ2-5|NA|TRBV5-1|15|NA
CASSWGTGREETQYF
TGCGCCAGCAGCTGGGGGACTGGAAGGGAAGAGACCCAGTACTTC
>TRBJ2-7|NA|TRBV4-1|17|TRBD1
CASSQDLETGSLHEQYF
TGCGCCAGCAGCCAAGATCTGGAGACAGGGAGTCTCCACGAGCAGTACTTC
>TRBJ2-3|NA|TRBV3-1/TRBV3-2|16|NA
CASSQDYSPSTDTQYF
TGTGCCAGCAGCCAAGATTACTCCCCGAGCACAGATACGCAGTATTTT
>TRBJ1-1|NA|TRBV12-5|15|NA
CASVTPPRGLSEAFF
TGTGCTAGTGTCACCCCCCCCCGGGGTTTATCTGAAGCTTTCTTT
>TRBJ1-6|NA|TRBV10-2|13|NA
CASTRDFNSPLHF
TGCGCCAGCACCCGGGATTTTAATTCACCCCTCCACTTT
>TRBJ1-1|NA|TRBV2|14|TRBD1
CASSLTGGVVEAFF
TGTGCCAGCAGTCTTACAGGGGGAGTGGTTGAAGCTTTCTTT
>TRBJ1-5|NA|TRBV9|15|NA
CASSVGGGGGQPQHF
TGTGCCAGCAGCGTTGGAGGGGGAGGAGGTCAGCCCCAGCATTTT
>TRBJ1-1|NA|TRBV2|11|NA
CASSKGAEAFF
TGTGCCAGCAGCAAGGGGGCTGAAGCTTTCTTT
>TRBJ1-5|NA|TRBV6-2/TRBV6-3|16|NA
CASSYETGFENQPQHF
TGTGCCAGCAGTTACGAAACAGGGTTCGAGAATCAGCCCCAGCATTTT